This entry lists 5 T cell receptor beta chains sequenced from one sample in a study of radiation and T cells in renal cell carcinoma. Time point indicated: blood 2 weeks post-SBRT. Treatment noted: 15 Gy SBRT to primary tumor, nephrectomy 4 weeks later. TCRdb keeps only in-frame clones here, not all; method: immunoSEQ multiplex PCR. The sample consists of 40,000 to 60,000 clones, 75% to 85% of them appearing once. Sequencing was performed on blood, taken from a patient whose treatment included radiotherapy and nephrectomy. Receptors originate from a woman aged 70 to 79 with renal cell carcinoma.

The chain joins TRBV11-2 to TRBJ2-5; 8 bases are shared with TRBD1. With V trimmed by 5 bases and J by 5 bases, 4 bases remained unmatched. This CDR3 is built from 13 residues. Germline CDR1 and CDR2: SGHAT and FQNNGV. DNA of the CDR3: TGTGCCAGCAGCGTGGACAGGGTTGAGACCCAGTACTTC. It specifies CASSVDRVETQYF.

The chain links TRBV6-5 to TRBJ2-7, with D perhaps matching TRBD2 (6 bases). CDR3 size: 14 residues. From germline, CDR1 is MNHEY and CDR2 SVGAGI. Trimming took off 6 bases at V and 2 bases at J, with 14 bases between the two ends. The CDR3 sequence is CASRPRSGAYEQYF. The DNA of the CDR3 is TGTGCCAGCAGGCCCCGTAGCGGAGCCTACGAGCAGTACTTC.

This clone was seen more than once but under ten times. J is TRBJ1-6 and V is TRBV29-1, with 12 positions matching TRBD1. J gave up 7 bases and V 7 bases, and 2 bases lay outside the gene matches. This CDR3 region has 13 residues. Germline lookup yields CDR1 SQVTM and CDR2 ANQGSEA. The CDR3 spells CSAGTGGNSPLHF. The CDR3 DNA reads TGCAGCGCAGGGACAGGGGGCAATTCACCCCTCCACTTT.

This clone appeared a single time. DNA of the CDR3: TGTGCCAGCAGCTCCTACCAGGGGGGAACCTACGAGCAGTACTTC. This gives the protein CASSSYQGGTYEQYF. The chain joins TRBV6-6 to TRBJ2-7, with D possibly TRBD1 on 7 matching bases. This CDR3 contains 15 residues. V dropped 6 bases and J dropped 2 bases, with 17 bases sitting between them. In germline, CDR1 is MNHNY, CDR2 SVGAGI (reference sequence).

This chain links TRBV7-9 with TRBJ2-2, with 7 nucleotides matching TRBD2. From germline, CDR1 is SEHNR and CDR2 FQNEAQ (reference sequence). CDR3 size: 15 residues. Trimming took 4 bases from V and 9 from J; bases not matched to a gene: 11. CDR3: CASSSLAGRPRELFF. CDR3 DNA sequence: TGTGCCAGCAGCTCCTTAGCGGGCCGCCCCCGGGAGCTGTTTTTT.